This note documents a single TCR beta chain sequence. Germline trimming cut 4 bases from V and 7 bases from J; bases unmatched to any gene: 11. Germline CDR1 reads SGHTA; CDR2 reads FQGNSA. This CDR3 is built from 18 residues. The source of the sample is a study of shared T cell receptors in the human thymus. Generated by immunoSEQ multiplex PCR, the TCRdb table keeps only in-frame clones and is missing some. The table shows 540,000 or so clones, with 70% to 80% occurring only once. The same data also went into a second study, on human thymus T cells. That report adds: Healthy Finnish infants undergoing corrective surgery for congenital heart defects were used as donors. Thymus was obtained from resections taken during corrective heart surgery. Both thymic and peripheral blood repertoires showed apparently biased V and J usage.

The rearrangement links TRBV7-2 to TRBJ2-1; 15 bases fit TRBD2. This receptor was obtained from a boy in the first two years of life with a congenital heart defect. The sequencing sample was made of thymocytes. The CDR3: CASSYGGLAGGGGNEQFF. The CDR3 nucleotides are TGTGCCAGCAGCTACGGCGGACTAGCGGGAGGGGGTGGGAATGAGCAGTTCTTC.